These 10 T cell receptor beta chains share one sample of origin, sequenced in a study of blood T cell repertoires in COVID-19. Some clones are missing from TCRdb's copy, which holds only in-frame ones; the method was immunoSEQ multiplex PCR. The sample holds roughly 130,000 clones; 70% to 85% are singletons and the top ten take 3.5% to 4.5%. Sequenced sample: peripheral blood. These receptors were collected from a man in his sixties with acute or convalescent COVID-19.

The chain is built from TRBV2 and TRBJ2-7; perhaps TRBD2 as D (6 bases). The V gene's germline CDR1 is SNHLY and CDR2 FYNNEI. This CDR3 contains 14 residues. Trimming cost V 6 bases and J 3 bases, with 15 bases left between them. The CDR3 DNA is TGTGCCAGCAGCGCGACTAGTCTCGTCTACGAGCAGTACTTC. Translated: CASSATSLVYEQYF.

CDR3 region: CASSYPQINEKLFF. Written as DNA, the CDR3 is TGTGCCAGCAGTTACCCCCAGATTAATGAAAAACTGTTTTTT. The rearrangement links TRBV28 to TRBJ1-4; D is unclear. CDR3 length equals 14 residues. The germline CDR1 and CDR2 sequences are MDHEN and SYDVKM. V shed 4 bases and J shed 4 bases, with 10 bases lying between them. The full variable domain, completed using reference TRBV28 and TRBJ1-4, is DVKVTQSSRYLVKRTGEKVFLECVQDMDHENMFWYRQDPGLGLRLIYFSYDVKMKEKGDIPEGYSVSREKKERFSLILESASTNQTSMYLCASSYPQINEKLFFGSGTQLSVL.

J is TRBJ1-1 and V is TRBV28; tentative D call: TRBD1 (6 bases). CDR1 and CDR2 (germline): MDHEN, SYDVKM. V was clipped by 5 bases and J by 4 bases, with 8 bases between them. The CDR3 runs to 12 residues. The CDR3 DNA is TGTGCCAGCAGTAGGGGGAGCACTGAAGCTTTCTTT. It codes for CASSRGSTEAFF.

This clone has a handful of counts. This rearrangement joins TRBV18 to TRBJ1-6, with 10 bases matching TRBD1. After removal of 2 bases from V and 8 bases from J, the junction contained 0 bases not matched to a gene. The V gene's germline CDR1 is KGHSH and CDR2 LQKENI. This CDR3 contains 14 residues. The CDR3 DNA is TGTGCCAGCTCACCAGGGACAGGGGATTCACCCCTCCACTTT. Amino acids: CASSPGTGDSPLHF.

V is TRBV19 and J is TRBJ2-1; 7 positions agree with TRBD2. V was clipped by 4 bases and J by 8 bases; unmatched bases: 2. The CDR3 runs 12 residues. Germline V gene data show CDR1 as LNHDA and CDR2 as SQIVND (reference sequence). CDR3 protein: CASSRGGYEQFF. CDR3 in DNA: TGTGCCAGTAGTAGGGGGGGTTATGAGCAGTTCTTC.

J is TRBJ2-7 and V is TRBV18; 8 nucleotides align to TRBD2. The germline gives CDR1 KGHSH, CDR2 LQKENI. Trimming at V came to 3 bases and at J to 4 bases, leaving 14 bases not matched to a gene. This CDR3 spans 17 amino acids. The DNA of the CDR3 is TGTGCCAGCTCACCCCAGGGTAGCGGGGTAGGGGATTACGAGCAGTACTTC. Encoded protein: CASSPQGSGVGDYEQYF.

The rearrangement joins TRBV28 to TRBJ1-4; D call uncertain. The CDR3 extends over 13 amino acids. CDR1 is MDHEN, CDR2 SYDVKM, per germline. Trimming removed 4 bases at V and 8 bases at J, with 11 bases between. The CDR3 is CASSYRDSEKLFF. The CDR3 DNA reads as TGTGCCAGCAGTTACCGGGATTCAGAAAAACTGTTTTTT. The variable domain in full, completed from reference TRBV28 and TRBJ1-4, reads DVKVTQSSRYLVKRTGEKVFLECVQDMDHENMFWYRQDPGLGLRLIYFSYDVKMKEKGDIPEGYSVSREKKERFSLILESASTNQTSMYLCASSYRDSEKLFFGSGTQLSVL.

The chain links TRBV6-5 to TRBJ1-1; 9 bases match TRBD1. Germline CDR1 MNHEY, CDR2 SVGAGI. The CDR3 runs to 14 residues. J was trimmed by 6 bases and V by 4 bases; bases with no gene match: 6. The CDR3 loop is CASSSGTGSSEAFF. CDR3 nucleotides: TGTGCCAGCAGTTCCGGGACAGGGAGCTCTGAAGCTTTCTTT.

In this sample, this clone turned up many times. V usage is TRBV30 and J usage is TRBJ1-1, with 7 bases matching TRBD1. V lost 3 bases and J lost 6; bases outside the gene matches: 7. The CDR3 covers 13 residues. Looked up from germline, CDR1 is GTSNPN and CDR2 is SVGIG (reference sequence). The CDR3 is CAWRTPTGSEAFF. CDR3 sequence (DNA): TGTGCCTGGAGAACACCGACAGGGTCTGAAGCTTTCTTT.

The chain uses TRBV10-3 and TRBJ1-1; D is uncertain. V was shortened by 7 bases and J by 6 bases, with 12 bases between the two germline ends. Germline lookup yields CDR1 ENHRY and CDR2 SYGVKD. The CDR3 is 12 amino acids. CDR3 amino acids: CAIKAVEAEAFF. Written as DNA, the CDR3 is TGTGCCATCAAAGCGGTTGAGGCTGAAGCTTTCTTT.